Below, 4 T cell receptor beta chains from the same sample are listed, as sequenced in a study of cytomegalovirus exposure and HLA in healthy donors. PCR was performed using 60 Vbeta and 13 Jbeta primers. Using immunoSEQ multiplex PCR, the repertoire was profiled, and TCRdb retains in-frame clones only, with some absent. The repertoire holds 150,000 to 200,000 clones, with about 81% as singletons. The specimen sequenced was PBMCs. Source of these receptors: a woman younger than 35 in good health and CMV-seropositive.

The chain employs TRBV15 and TRBJ2-5, with D possibly matching TRBD2 (5 bases). Germline assignment: CDR1 LNHNV and CDR2 YYDKDF (reference sequence). The CDR3 runs 15 residues. V was trimmed by 5 bases and J by 5 bases, leaving 18 bases between them. The CDR3 region has the DNA TGTGCCACCAGCGTGCGACCCAGGACGGGGGAGACCCAGTACTTC. Residues: CATSVRPRTGETQYF.

This clone was detected only a few times. The rearrangement links TRBV6-6 to TRBJ2-7; no reliable D call. V lost 5 bases, J lost 3 bases, and 14 bases lay in between. The CDR3 has 14 residues. Germline values: CDR1 MNHNY, CDR2 SVGAGI (reference sequence). For the CDR3, the DNA is TGTGCCAGCAGTACCGACCAATGGAACTACGAGCAGTACGTC. Its translation: CASSTDQWNYEQYV.

J is TRBJ2-2 and V is TRBV21-1; no DNA check was done on the table's D call, TRBD1. TRBV21-1 is given as a pseudogene. CDR3 length: 17 amino acids. The CDR3 DNA reads TGTGCCAGCAGCGCTAGGACAGGGAGCGCGAACACCGGGGAGCTGTTTTTT. The encoded protein is CASSARTGSANTGELFF.

This chain links TRBV10-2 with TRBJ1-1; no firm D call. CDR3 size: 15 residues. The germline CDR1 and CDR2 sequences are WSHSY and SAAADI. Trimming took off 2 bases at V and 5 bases at J, with 15 bases between the two ends. CDR3 nucleotides: TGCGCCAGCAGTGAGAGGGTACGGGGTGTTACTGAAGCTTTCTTT. This codes for CASSERVRGVTEAFF.